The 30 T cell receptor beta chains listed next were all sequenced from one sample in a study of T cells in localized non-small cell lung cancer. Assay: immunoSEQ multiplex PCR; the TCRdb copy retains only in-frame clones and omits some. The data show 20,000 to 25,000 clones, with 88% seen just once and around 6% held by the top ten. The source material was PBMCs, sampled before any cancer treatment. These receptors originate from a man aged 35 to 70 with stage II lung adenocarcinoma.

The CDR3 sequence: CASSTTGTGNTEAFF. CDR3 coding DNA: TGTGCCAGCAGCACTACCGGGACAGGGAACACTGAAGCTTTCTTT. The gene calls are TRBV6-5 and TRBJ1-1; 8 bases line up with TRBD1. V lost 6 bases to trimming and J lost 1 base; unmatched junction nucleotides: 7. This CDR3 region has 15 residues. Per the germline V gene, CDR1 is MNHEY and CDR2 is SVGAGI.

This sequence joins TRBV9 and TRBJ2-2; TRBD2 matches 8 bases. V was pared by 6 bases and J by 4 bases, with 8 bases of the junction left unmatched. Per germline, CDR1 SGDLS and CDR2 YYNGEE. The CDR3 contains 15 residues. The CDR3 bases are TGTGCCAGCAATCTGGCGGGGGGTATCACCGGGGAGCTGTTTTTT. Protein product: CASNLAGGITGELFF.

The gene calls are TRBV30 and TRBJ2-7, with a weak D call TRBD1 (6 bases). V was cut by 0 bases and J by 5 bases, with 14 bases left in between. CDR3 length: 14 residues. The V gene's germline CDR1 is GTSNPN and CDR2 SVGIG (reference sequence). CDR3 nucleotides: TGTGCCTGGAGTGTCCAGGGGATGTTCAACGAGCAGTACTTC. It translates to CAWSVQGMFNEQYF.

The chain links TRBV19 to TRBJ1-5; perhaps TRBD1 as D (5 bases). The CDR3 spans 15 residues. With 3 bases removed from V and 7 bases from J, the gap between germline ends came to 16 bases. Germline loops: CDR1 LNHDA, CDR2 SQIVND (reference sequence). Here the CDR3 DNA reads TGTGCCAGTAGTATCGGACGGGGCCTCGGGCAGCCCCAGCATTTT. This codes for CASSIGRGLGQPQHF. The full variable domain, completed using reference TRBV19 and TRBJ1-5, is DGGITQSPKYLFRKEGQNVTLSCEQNLNHDAMYWYRQDPGQGLRLIYYSQIVNDFQKGDIAEGYSVSREKKESFPLTVTSAQKNPTAFYLCASSIGRGLGQPQHFGDGTRLSIL.

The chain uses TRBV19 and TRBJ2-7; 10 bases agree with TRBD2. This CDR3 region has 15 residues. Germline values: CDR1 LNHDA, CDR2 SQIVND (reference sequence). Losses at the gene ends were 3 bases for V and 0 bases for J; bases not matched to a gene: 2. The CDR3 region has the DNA TGTGCCAGTAGTATCCTAGCGGGAGCCTCCTACGAGCAGTACTTC. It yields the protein CASSILAGASYEQYF.

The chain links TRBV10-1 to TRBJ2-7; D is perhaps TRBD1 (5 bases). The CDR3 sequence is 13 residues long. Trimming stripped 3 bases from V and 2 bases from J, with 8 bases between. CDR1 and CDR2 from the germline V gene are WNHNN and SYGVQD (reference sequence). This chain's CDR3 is CASSEGAAYEQYF. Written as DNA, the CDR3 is TGCGCCAGCAGTGAAGGGGCCGCCTACGAGCAGTACTTC.

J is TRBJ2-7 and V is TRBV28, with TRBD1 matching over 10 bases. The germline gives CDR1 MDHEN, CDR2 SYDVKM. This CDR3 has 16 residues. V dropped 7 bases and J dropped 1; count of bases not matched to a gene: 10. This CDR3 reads CASISGGQGKSYEQYF. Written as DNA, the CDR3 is TGTGCCAGCATCTCAGGGGGACAGGGGAAGTCCTACGAGCAGTACTTC.

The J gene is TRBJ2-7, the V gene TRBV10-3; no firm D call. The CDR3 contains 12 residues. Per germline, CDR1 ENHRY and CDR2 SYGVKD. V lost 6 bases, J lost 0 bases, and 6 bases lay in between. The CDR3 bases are TGTGCCATCAGGTCCGCCTCCTACGAGCAGTACTTC. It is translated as CAIRSASYEQYF.

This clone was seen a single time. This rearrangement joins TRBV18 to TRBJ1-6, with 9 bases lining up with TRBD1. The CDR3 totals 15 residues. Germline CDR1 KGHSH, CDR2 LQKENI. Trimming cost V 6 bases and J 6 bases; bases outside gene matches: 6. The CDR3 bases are TGTGCCAGCTCGTCCGGGACAGGGACTAATTCACCCCTCCACTTT. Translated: CASSSGTGTNSPLHF.

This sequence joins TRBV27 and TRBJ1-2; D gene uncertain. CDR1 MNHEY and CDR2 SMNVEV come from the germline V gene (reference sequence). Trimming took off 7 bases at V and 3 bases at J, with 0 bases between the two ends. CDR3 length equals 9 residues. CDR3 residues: CASNYGYTF. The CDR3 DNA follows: TGTGCCAGCAACTATGGCTACACCTTC.

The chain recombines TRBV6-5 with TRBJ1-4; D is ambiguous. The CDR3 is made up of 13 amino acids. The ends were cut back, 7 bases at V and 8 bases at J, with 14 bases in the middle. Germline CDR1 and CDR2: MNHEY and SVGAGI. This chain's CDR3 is CASIRASGEKLFF. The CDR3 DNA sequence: TGTGCCAGCATTCGGGCTTCGGGAGAAAAACTGTTTTTT.

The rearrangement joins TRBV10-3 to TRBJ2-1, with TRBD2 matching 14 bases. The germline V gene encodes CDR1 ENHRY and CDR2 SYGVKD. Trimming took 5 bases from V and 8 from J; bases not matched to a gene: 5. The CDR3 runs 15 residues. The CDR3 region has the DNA TGTGCCATCAGTTCTGGACTAGCGGGAGGATATGAGCAGTTCTTC. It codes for CAISSGLAGGYEQFF.

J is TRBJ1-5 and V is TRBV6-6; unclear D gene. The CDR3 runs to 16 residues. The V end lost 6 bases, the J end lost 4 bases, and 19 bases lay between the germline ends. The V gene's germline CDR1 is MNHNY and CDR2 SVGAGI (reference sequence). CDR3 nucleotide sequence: TGTGCCAGCAGCCCCGACCCCGGGTCCCTAAATCAGCCCCAGCATTTT. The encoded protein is CASSPDPGSLNQPQHF.

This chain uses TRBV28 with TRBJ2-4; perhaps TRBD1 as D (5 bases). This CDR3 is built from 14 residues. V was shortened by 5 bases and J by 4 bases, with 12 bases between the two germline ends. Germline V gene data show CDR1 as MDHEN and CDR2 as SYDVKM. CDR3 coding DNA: TGTGCCAGCAGTCCAGGGTTCAGGAAAAACATTCAGTACTTC. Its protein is CASSPGFRKNIQYF.

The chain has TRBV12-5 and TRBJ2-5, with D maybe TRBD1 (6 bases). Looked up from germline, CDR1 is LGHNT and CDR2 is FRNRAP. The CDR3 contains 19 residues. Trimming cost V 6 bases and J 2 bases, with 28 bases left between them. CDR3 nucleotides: TGTGCTAGTGGCTCCGGGTTCAACCTACAGGGCCGAGGGCAAGAGACCCAGTACTTC. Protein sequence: CASGSGFNLQGRGQETQYF.

As DNA, the CDR3 is TGTGCCAGCAGCCAACAGACCGGGGAGCTGTTTTTT. This sequence encodes CASSQQTGELFF. This chain links TRBV7-6 with TRBJ2-2; D unresolved. The germline V gene encodes CDR1 SGHVS and CDR2 FNYEAQ. Trimming removed 5 bases from V and 5 bases from J, with 6 bases in between. The CDR3 consists of 12 residues.

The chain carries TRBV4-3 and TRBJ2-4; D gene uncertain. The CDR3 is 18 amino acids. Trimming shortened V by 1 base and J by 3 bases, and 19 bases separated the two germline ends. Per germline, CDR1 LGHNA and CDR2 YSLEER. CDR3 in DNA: TGCGCCAGCAGCCAAGGGATGGGTCCCCCCGTGAGCAAAAACATTCAGTACTTC. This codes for CASSQGMGPPVSKNIQYF.

Here the CDR3 reads CASSSALTYNEQFF. DNA of the CDR3: TGCGCCAGCAGCTCTGCGCTAACCTACAATGAGCAGTTCTTC. The rearrangement links TRBV5-1 to TRBJ2-1; D gene uncertain. Germline lookup yields CDR1 SGHRS and CDR2 YFSETQ. Trimming shortened V by 3 bases and J by 2 bases, and 9 bases separated the two germline ends. The CDR3 sequence is 14 residues long.

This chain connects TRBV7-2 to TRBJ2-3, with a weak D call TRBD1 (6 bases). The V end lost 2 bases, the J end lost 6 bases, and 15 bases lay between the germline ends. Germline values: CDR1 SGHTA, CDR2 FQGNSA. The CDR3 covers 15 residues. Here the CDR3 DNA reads TGTGCCAGCAGCTTAATGCTGGGGGCGTGGGATACGCAGTATTTT. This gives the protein CASSLMLGAWDTQYF.

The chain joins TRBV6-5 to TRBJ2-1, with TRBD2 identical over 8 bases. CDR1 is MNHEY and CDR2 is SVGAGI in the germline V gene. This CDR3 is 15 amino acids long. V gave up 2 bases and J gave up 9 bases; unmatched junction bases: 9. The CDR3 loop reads CASSYPQQRGIEQFF. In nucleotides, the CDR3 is TGTGCCAGCAGTTACCCCCAGCAGCGGGGGATTGAGCAGTTCTTC.

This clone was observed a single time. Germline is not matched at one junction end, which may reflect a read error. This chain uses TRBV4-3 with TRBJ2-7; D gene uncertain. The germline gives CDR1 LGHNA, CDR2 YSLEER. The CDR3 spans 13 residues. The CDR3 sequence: CASSQETRYAQYF. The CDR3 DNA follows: TGCGCCAGCAGCCAAGAAACGAGATACGCGCAGTACTTC.

CDR3 nucleotide sequence: TGTGCCAGCAGCTTGGATGGGGGGGGCACAGATACGCAGTATTTT. This encodes CASSLDGGGTDTQYF. The genes are TRBV5-4 and TRBJ2-3, with TRBD2 identical over 7 bases. This CDR3 contains 15 residues. Per the germline V gene, CDR1 is SGHNT and CDR2 is YYREEE (reference sequence). The trim removed 0 bases at V and 1 base at J, leaving 2 bases unmatched.

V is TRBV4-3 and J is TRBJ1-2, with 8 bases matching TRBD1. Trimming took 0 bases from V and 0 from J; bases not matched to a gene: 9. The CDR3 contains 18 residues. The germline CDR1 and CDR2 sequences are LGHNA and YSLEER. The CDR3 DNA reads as TGCGCCAGCAGCCAAGATCTATCTGGGACAGGAGCTAACTATGGCTACACCTTC. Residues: CASSQDLSGTGANYGYTF.

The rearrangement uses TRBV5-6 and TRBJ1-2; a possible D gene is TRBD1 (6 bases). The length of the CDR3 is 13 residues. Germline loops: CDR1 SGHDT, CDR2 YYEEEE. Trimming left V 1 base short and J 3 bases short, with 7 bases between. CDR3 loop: CASSLPGDYGYTF. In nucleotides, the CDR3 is TGTGCCAGCAGCTTGCCAGGGGACTATGGCTACACCTTC.

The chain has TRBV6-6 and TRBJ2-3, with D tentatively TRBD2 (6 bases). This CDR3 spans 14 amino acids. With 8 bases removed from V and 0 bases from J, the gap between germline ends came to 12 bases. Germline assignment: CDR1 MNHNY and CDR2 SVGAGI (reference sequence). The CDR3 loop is CASHLATSTDTQYF. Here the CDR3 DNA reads TGTGCCAGCCATCTAGCGACTAGCACAGATACGCAGTATTTT.

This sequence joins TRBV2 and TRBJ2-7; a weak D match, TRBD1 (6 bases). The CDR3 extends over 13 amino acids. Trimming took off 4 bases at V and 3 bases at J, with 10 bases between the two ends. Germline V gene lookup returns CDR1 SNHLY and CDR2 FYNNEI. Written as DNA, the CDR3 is TGTGCCAGCAGTGGCAGGGGTAGCTACGAGCAGTACTTC. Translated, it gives CASSGRGSYEQYF.

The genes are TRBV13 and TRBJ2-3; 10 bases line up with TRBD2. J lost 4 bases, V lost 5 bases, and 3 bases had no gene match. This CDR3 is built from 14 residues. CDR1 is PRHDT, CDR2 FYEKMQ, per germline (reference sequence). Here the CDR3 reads CASSPGLAADTQYF. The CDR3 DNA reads TGTGCCAGCAGCCCCGGACTAGCGGCAGATACGCAGTATTTT.

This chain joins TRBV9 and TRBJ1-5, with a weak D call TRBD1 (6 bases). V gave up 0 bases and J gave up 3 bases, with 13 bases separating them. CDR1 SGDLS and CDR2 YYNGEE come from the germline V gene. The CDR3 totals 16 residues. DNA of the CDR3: TGTGCCAGCAGCGTAGATGGCAGGGGAGCCAATCAGCCCCAGCATTTT. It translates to CASSVDGRGANQPQHF.

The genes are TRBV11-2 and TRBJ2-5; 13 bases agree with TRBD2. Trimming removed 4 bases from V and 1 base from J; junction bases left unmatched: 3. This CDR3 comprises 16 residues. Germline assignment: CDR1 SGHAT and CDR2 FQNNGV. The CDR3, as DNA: TGTGCCAGCAGCTCGTGGACTAGCGGGAGCCAAGAGACCCAGTACTTC. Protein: CASSSWTSGSQETQYF. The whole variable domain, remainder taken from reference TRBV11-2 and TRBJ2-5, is EAGVAQSPRYKIIEKRQSVAFWCNPISGHATLYWYQQILGQGPKLLIQFQNNGVVDDSQLPKDRFSAERLKGVDSTLKIQPAKLEDSAVYLCASSSWTSGSQETQYFGPGTRLLVL.

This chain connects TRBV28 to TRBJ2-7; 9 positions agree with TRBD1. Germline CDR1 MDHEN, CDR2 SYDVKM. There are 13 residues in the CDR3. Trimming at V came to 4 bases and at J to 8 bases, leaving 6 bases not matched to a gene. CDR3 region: CASSSRTGDKQYF. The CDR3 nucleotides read TGTGCCAGCAGTTCCCGGACAGGGGATAAGCAGTACTTC.